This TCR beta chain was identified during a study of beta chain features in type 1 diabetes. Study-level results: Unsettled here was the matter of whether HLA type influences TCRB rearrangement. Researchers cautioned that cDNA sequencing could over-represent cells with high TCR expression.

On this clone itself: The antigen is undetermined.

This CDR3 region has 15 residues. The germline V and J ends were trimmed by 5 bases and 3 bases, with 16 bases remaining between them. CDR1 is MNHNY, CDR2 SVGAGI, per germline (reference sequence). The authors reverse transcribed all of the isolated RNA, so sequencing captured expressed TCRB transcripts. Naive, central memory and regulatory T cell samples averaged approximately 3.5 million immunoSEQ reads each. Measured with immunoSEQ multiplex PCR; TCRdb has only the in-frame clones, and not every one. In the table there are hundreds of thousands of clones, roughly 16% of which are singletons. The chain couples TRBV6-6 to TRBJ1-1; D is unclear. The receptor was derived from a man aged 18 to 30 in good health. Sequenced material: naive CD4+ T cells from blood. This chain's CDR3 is CASSNRRSLDTEAFF. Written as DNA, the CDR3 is TGTGCCAGCAGTAACCGCCGTTCCCTGGACACTGAAGCTTTCTTT.